The clone carrying this T cell receptor (beta chain) was detected only a few times. The antigen is unknown. Unmatched junction bases numbered 6, after V lost 5 bases and J lost 4 bases. CDR3 length: 14 amino acids. Germline assignment: CDR1 LNHNV and CDR2 YYDKDF (reference sequence). A single record per CDR3 protein comes from TCRdb applying MiXCR to the reads. The sample records roughly 860,000 distinct CDR3 sequences, 32% being singletons. This entry is derived from a study of T cell repertoires in cytomegalovirus infection. Study overall: CMV epitopes, recently identified HLA-C-restricted and well-studied HLA-B-restricted, were used. Based on public TCR beta signatures, there were indications of CMV infection and of a matching HLA type. Study-level points and caveats: CMV-specific TCR beta clonotypes restricted by HLA-C dominated the ex vivo response. Summed frequency of public TCR beta families distinguished CMV carriers with the relevant HLA.

The genes are TRBV15 and TRBJ1-2; 8 bases are shared with TRBD1. Sequencing used cultured CD8+ T cells from PBMCs, obtained from culture after CMV antigen stimulation. The receptor's source is a human donor in good health (CMV status not recorded). Some clones in this sample may be carry-over from other donors' samples. The CDR3 reads CATSPDRAFYGYTF. The CDR3 region has the DNA TGTGCCACCAGCCCGGACAGGGCCTTCTATGGCTACACCTTC.